Each of the 22 T cell receptor beta chains below was sequenced from the same sample in a study of shared clonotypes between healthy human individuals. The table came from immunoSEQ multiplex PCR; TCRdb's copy has only in-frame clones and leaves some out. Altogether more than 900,000 clones are present, 70% to 80% being singletons, with the ten largest covering 0.6% to 0.75%. Sequencing was carried out using memory CD4+ T cells from PBMCs. Indicated subset: CD45RA-negative fraction. These receptor sequences come from a man aged 18 to 30 in good health. Some clones in this sample may be carry-over from other donors' samples.

The table lists this clone with a few counts. V usage is TRBV27 and J usage is TRBJ2-4; TRBD1 aligns across 12 bases. Germline V gene lookup returns CDR1 MNHEY and CDR2 SMNVEV (reference sequence). The V segment lost 7 bases and the J segment 7 bases; nucleotides outside the gene matches: 2. CDR3 size: 13 residues. This CDR3 is CASKGQGANIQYF. The DNA for the CDR3 is TGTGCCAGCAAGGGACAGGGGGCGAACATTCAGTACTTC.

The V call is TRBV6-1, the J call TRBJ2-7, with D uncertain. CDR1 and CDR2 (germline): MNHNS, SASEGT. The CDR3 length is 12 residues. The V end lost 2 bases, the J end lost 6 bases, and 8 bases lay between the germline ends. CDR3 amino acids: CASSEIRAEQYF. The CDR3 region has the DNA TGTGCCAGCAGTGAAATTCGGGCCGAGCAGTACTTC.

J is TRBJ2-5 and V is TRBV5-1, with 13 positions matching TRBD2. Germline values: CDR1 SGHRS, CDR2 YFSETQ. The CDR3 runs 16 residues. The junction had 7 bases not matched to a gene; V was cut back by 4 bases and J by 4 bases. CDR3 sequence reads: CASSAGTSGTAETQYF. CDR3 in DNA: TGCGCCAGCAGCGCTGGGACTAGCGGGACGGCAGAGACCCAGTACTTC.

This chain connects TRBV7-7 to TRBJ1-3; the match to TRBD1 covers 8 bases. Trimming at V came to 1 base and at J to 4 bases, leaving 3 bases not matched to a gene. The CDR3 consists of 15 residues. CDR1 is SSHAT and CDR2 is FNYEAQ in the germline V gene (reference sequence). In DNA form, the CDR3 reads TGTGCCAGCAGCTTAGGACAGGGGACGGGAAACACCATATATTTT. Translated, it gives CASSLGQGTGNTIYF.

The rearrangement joins TRBV5-1 to TRBJ1-5; D is perhaps TRBD1 (6 bases). CDR1 is SGHRS and CDR2 is YFSETQ in the germline V gene. The ends were cut back, 0 bases at V and 5 bases at J, with 9 bases in the middle. The CDR3 loop spans 14 amino acids. DNA of the CDR3: TGCGCCAGCAGCTTGGCCCCAGGGGATCAGCCCCAGCATTTT. Its protein is CASSLAPGDQPQHF.

This clone was picked up one time. This sample also contains other DNA sequences that code for the same CDR3. This chain joins TRBV19 and TRBJ2-1; tentative D call: TRBD2 (6 bases). The length of the CDR3 is 17 residues. The V end lost 1 base, the J end lost 0 bases, and 13 bases lay between the germline ends. The V gene's germline CDR1 is LNHDA and CDR2 SQIVND (reference sequence). The CDR3 spells CASSIAGLLSSYNEQFF. CDR3 nucleotides: TGTGCCAGTAGTATAGCGGGACTCCTGAGCTCCTACAATGAGCAGTTCTTC.

This clone has a handful of counts. The chain carries TRBV11-3 and TRBJ2-2; 8 bases align to TRBD2. Germline assignment: CDR1 SGHNT and CDR2 YENEEA. Unmatched junction bases numbered 21, after V lost 3 bases and J lost 6 bases. The CDR3 sequence is 20 residues long. The CDR3 DNA is TGTGCCAGCAGCTTGGGGCCAGTGTGGGGCAGCGGGAGTCAAGCCGGGGAGCTGTTTTTT. It translates to CASSLGPVWGSGSQAGELFF.

This sequence joins TRBV19 and TRBJ1-5; maybe TRBD1 (6 bases). Trimming left V 5 bases short and J 3 bases short, with 17 bases between. The CDR3 covers 16 residues. CDR1 and CDR2 from the germline V gene are LNHDA and SQIVND (reference sequence). The CDR3 spells CASSSHGGQLNQPQHF. The DNA of the CDR3 is TGTGCCAGTAGTTCCCATGGAGGACAGCTCAATCAGCCCCAGCATTTT.

The J gene is TRBJ1-2, the V gene TRBV13, with no clear D. V lost 1 base, J lost 4 bases, and 13 bases lay in between. Germline V lookup: CDR1 PRHDT, CDR2 FYEKMQ (reference sequence). The CDR3 covers 15 residues. The CDR3 sequence: CASSLEATGSYGYTF. The CDR3 DNA reads TGTGCCAGCAGCTTAGAGGCGACGGGGAGCTATGGCTACACCTTC.

Here the CDR3 reads CASSPPSSPRDEQYF. The DNA for the CDR3 is TGTGCCAGCAGCCCCCCAAGTAGCCCGAGGGACGAGCAGTACTTC. The V gene is TRBV13, the J gene TRBJ2-7, with D perhaps TRBD2 (5 bases). V lost 5 bases to trimming and J lost 5 bases, with 19 bases between them. This CDR3 contains 15 residues. Germline CDR1 is PRHDT and CDR2 is FYEKMQ (reference sequence).

This chain uses TRBV27 with TRBJ2-5, with 8 bases aligning to TRBD2. The CDR3 has 14 residues. Germline CDR1 reads MNHEY; CDR2 reads SMNVEV (reference sequence). The ends lost 2 bases at V and 7 bases at J; junction bases unmatched: 6. The CDR3: CASSLAGAGGTQYF. The DNA for the CDR3 is TGTGCCAGCAGTTTAGCGGGCGCGGGAGGGACCCAGTACTTC.

The chain links TRBV28 to TRBJ1-6; weak D call: TRBD1 (6 bases). Trimming took 6 bases from V and 7 from J, leaving 10 bases between them. The CDR3 length is 13 residues. Germline assignment: CDR1 MDHEN and CDR2 SYDVKM. The CDR3 nucleotides read TGTGCCAGCAGGGACAGTTTAAATTCACCCCTCCACTTT. It codes for CASRDSLNSPLHF.

The J gene is TRBJ1-2, the V gene TRBV30, with 9 bases identical to TRBD1. Trimming cost V 1 base and J 7 bases; bases outside gene matches: 19. This CDR3 region has 18 residues. Germline V lookup: CDR1 GTSNPN, CDR2 SVGIG (reference sequence). CDR3 region: CAWSAHVRDRASQLGYTF. The CDR3 nucleotides read TGTGCCTGGAGTGCTCATGTAAGGGACAGGGCGTCCCAACTTGGCTACACCTTC.

The chain uses TRBV15 and TRBJ1-5, with 7 bases fitting TRBD1. This CDR3 has 14 amino acids. The trim removed 6 bases at V and 3 bases at J, leaving 5 bases unmatched. CDR1 is LNHNV and CDR2 is YYDKDF in the germline V gene (reference sequence). The CDR3 DNA reads TGTGCCACCAGAGAGACAGGGAACAATCAGCCCCAGCATTTT. This sequence encodes CATRETGNNQPQHF.

This clone was found once. This rearrangement joins TRBV29-1 to TRBJ1-1; D gene uncertain. The germline V gene encodes CDR1 SQVTM and CDR2 ANQGSEA. This CDR3 spans 12 amino acids. V gave up 4 bases and J gave up 3 bases, with 9 bases separating them. The CDR3 DNA reads as TGCAGCGTTGTCTTAACGTACACTGAAGCTTTCTTT. Translated, it gives CSVVLTYTEAFF.

The chain uses TRBV10-3 and TRBJ1-1, with TRBD1 matching over 7 bases. The CDR3 extends over 15 amino acids. The trim removed 6 bases at V and 1 base at J, leaving 8 bases unmatched. Germline CDR1 reads ENHRY; CDR2 reads SYGVKD. The CDR3 nucleotides read TGTGCCATCAGGCAGACAGGGCCGTCGAACACTGAAGCTTTCTTT. Translation gives CAIRQTGPSNTEAFF.

This clone was seen only a few times. One base away lies a much larger clone, so this may be a sequencing read error. Other DNA sequences of this sample code for an identical CDR3. The chain uses TRBV30 and TRBJ1-4; 7 bases align to TRBD1. The CDR3 covers 14 residues. The germline gives CDR1 GTSNPN, CDR2 SVGIG (reference sequence). With V trimmed by 2 bases and J by 8 bases, 8 bases remained unmatched. In DNA form, the CDR3 reads TGTGCCTGGAGTCTAACAGGGGCAGAGGAAAAACTGTTTTTT. Translating gives CAWSLTGAEEKLFF.

This chain joins TRBV2 and TRBJ2-2; D gene unclear. V lost 3 bases and J lost 0, with 11 bases in between. Germline V gene sequence: CDR1 SNHLY, CDR2 FYNNEI. The CDR3 is made up of 16 amino acids. The CDR3 sequence: CASSEFRPSNTGELFF. In nucleotides, the CDR3 is TGTGCCAGCAGTGAGTTCAGACCCTCGAACACCGGGGAGCTGTTTTTT.

This clone was observed once. V usage is TRBV6-5 and J usage is TRBJ2-4, with a possible D match to TRBD1 (6 bases). This CDR3 contains 16 residues. V was shortened by 2 bases and J by 0 bases, with 11 bases between the two germline ends. Looked up from germline, CDR1 is MNHEY and CDR2 is SVGAGI. The CDR3 region has the DNA TGTGCCAGCAGTTACCACAGGGATGTAGCCAAAAACATTCAGTACTTC. Protein sequence: CASSYHRDVAKNIQYF.

For this clone: Other DNA sequences in the same sample also yield this CDR3. The chain links TRBV9 to TRBJ2-7; TRBD1 is a possible D gene (7 bases). From germline, CDR1 is SGDLS and CDR2 YYNGEE. Trimming removed 2 bases at V and 2 bases at J, with 11 bases between. This CDR3 is 14 amino acids long. The CDR3 reads CASSVEGTAYEQYF. The CDR3 DNA sequence: TGTGCCAGCAGCGTGGAGGGGACAGCCTACGAGCAGTACTTC.

This clone turned up a few times. The rearrangement joins TRBV29-1 to TRBJ1-2, with D unclear. This CDR3 is 10 amino acids long. V lost 2 bases and J lost 6, with 4 bases in between. From germline, CDR1 is SQVTM and CDR2 ANQGSEA. The CDR3 loop reads CSVETDGYTF. The CDR3 bases are TGCAGCGTTGAAACGGATGGCTACACCTTC.

The chain uses TRBV7-2 and TRBJ2-4, with a tentative D call TRBD2 (6 bases). Germline V lookup: CDR1 SGHTA, CDR2 FQGNSA. This CDR3 has 14 amino acids. Trimming pared 5 bases from V and 6 bases from J, leaving 14 bases between. This chain's CDR3 is CASSARENGNIQYF. Here the CDR3 DNA reads TGTGCCAGCAGCGCCCGGGAGAATGGAAACATTCAGTACTTC.